The 9 T cell receptor beta chains given below trace back to one sample, sequenced in a study of blood T cell repertoires in COVID-19. Generated by immunoSEQ multiplex PCR, the TCRdb table keeps only in-frame clones and is missing some. The sample has 250,000 to 400,000 clones; more than 90% are singletons. The sequencing sample was made of PBMCs or T cells enriched from blood (not recorded which). Receptors were obtained from a man aged 60 to 75 who had recovered from COVID-19.

The CDR3 DNA is TGTGCCAGTAAAGACCTATTGGGGGGGAACACTGAAGCTTTCTTT. Encoded protein: CASKDLLGGNTEAFF. The rearrangement uses TRBV19 and TRBJ1-1; a possible D gene is TRBD1 (5 bases). Per germline, CDR1 LNHDA and CDR2 SQIVND (reference sequence). The CDR3 runs to 15 residues. The V and J ends lost 7 bases and 1 base respectively, with 16 bases between them.

Details on this clone: One end of the junction does not line up with germline, which may come from a read error. The chain recombines TRBV30 with TRBJ1-2, with 10 positions matching TRBD1. Looked up from germline, CDR1 is GTSNPN and CDR2 is SVGIG (reference sequence). The CDR3 has 17 residues. The CDR3 here is CAWTPRTGGYSPYSYTF. The CDR3 DNA reads as TGTGCCTGGACCCCCAGGACAGGGGGGTATTCTCCCTATAGCTACACCTTC.

The J gene is TRBJ2-7, the V gene TRBV30, with 7 nucleotides matching TRBD2. The junction had 2 bases not matched to a gene; V was cut back by 3 bases and J by 3 bases. The CDR3 runs to 12 residues. Germline V gives CDR1 GTSNPN, CDR2 SVGIG (reference sequence). The CDR3 region is CAWRRTSYEQYF. The CDR3 coding sequence is TGTGCCTGGAGAAGGACTAGCTACGAGCAGTACTTC.

The chain combines TRBV6-2 or TRBV6-3 with TRBJ2-5; tentatively, D is TRBD1 (6 bases). Deletions cut 3 bases from V and 4 bases from J, with 15 bases between. Germline CDR1 reads MNHEY; CDR2 reads SVGEGT. This CDR3 region has 15 residues. CDR3 residues: CASSYPQGTSETQYF. The CDR3 DNA is TGTGCCAGCAGTTATCCACAGGGTACTTCAGAGACCCAGTACTTC.

The table lists this clone with a few counts. The V and J genes are TRBV7-9 and TRBJ2-7; 8 nucleotides agree with TRBD2. Germline trimming cut 3 bases from V and 0 bases from J; bases unmatched to any gene: 7. Germline values: CDR1 SEHNR, CDR2 FQNEAQ (reference sequence). This CDR3 has 16 amino acids. DNA of the CDR3: TGTGCCAGCAGCTTCCTGGCGGGAGGACCCTCCTACGAGCAGTACTTC. Amino acids: CASSFLAGGPSYEQYF. Supplemented by reference TRBV7-9 and TRBJ2-7, the full variable domain reads DTGVSQNPRHKITKRGQNVTFRCDPISEHNRLYWYRQTLGQGPEFLTYFQNEAQLEKSRLLSDRFSAERPKGSFSTLEIQRTEQGDSAMYLCASSFLAGGPSYEQYFGPGTRLTVT.

The rearrangement links TRBV7-8 to TRBJ2-3, with 8 bases matching TRBD2. CDR1 is SGHVS and CDR2 is FQNEAQ in the germline V gene. J lost 1 base, V lost 1 base, and 7 bases had no gene match. CDR3 length: 17 amino acids. CDR3 sequence: CASSLDKREWGTDTQYF. The CDR3 nucleotides are TGTGCCAGCAGCTTAGACAAGCGGGAGTGGGGCACAGATACGCAGTATTTT.

The chain recombines TRBV21-1 with TRBJ1-2; no check of the table's D call, TRBD1, against the DNA was made. TRBV21-1 is recorded as a pseudogene. CDR3 length: 14 residues. The CDR3 DNA reads as TGTGCCAGCAGCAACCGGACAGGGAACTATGGCTACACCTTC. Translated, it gives CASSNRTGNYGYTF.

Here the CDR3 reads CASSLGQKNEKLFF. The CDR3 nucleotides are TGTGCCAGCAGTCTCGGACAGAAAAATGAAAAACTGTTTTTT. J is TRBJ1-4 and V is TRBV6-5, with TRBD1 as a possible D gene (6 bases). The CDR3 has 14 amino acids. V lost 5 bases, J lost 5 bases, and 12 bases lay in between. CDR1 is MNHEY and CDR2 is SVGAGI in the germline V gene.

V is TRBV6-6 and J is TRBJ1-1, with D hard to call. CDR3 length: 14 residues. Germline values: CDR1 MNHNY, CDR2 SVGAGI (reference sequence). V lost 3 bases and J lost 1, with 9 bases in between. CDR3: CASSYEGSNTEAFF. The CDR3 bases are TGTGCCAGCAGTTATGAGGGTTCGAACACTGAAGCTTTCTTT.